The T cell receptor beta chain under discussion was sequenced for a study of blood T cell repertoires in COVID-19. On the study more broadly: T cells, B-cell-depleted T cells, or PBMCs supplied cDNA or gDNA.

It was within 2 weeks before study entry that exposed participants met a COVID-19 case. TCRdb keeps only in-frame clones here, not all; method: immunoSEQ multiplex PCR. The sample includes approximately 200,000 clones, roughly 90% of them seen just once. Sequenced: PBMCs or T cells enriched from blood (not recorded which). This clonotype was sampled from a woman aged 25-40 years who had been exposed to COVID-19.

The CDR3 is CSARTGDSYEQYF. The CDR3 DNA sequence: TGCAGCGCCAGGACAGGGGACTCCTACGAGCAGTACTTC. This chain links TRBV29-1 with TRBJ2-7, with 9 bases identical to TRBD1. Germline V lookup: CDR1 SQVTM, CDR2 ANQGSEA. The length of the CDR3 is 13 residues. Losses at the gene ends were 7 bases for V and 0 bases for J; bases not matched to a gene: 4.